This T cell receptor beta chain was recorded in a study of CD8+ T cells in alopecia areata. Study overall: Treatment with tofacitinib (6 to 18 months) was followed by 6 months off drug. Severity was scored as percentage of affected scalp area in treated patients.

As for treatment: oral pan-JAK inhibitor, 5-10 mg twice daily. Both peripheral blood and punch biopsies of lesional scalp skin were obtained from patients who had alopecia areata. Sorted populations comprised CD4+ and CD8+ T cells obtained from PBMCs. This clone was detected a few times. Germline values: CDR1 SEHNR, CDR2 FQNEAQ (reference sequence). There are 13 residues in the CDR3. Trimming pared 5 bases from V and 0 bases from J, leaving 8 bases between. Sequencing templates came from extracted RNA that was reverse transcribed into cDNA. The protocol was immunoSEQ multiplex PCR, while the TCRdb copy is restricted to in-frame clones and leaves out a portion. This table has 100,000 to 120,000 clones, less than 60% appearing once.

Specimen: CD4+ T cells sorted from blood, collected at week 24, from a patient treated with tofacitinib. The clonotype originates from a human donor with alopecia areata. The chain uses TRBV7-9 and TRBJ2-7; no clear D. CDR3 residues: CASSTDSSYEQYF. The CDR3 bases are TGTGCCAGCAGCACTGATAGCTCCTACGAGCAGTACTTC.